The T cell receptor (beta chain) described here comes from a study of cytotoxic CD8 clonotypes in ibrutinib-treated CLL. Profiling relied on immunoSEQ multiplex PCR, and the TCRdb table lists in-frame clones only, not all of them. Of just over 200,000 clones in the sample, just over 70% were seen once. The origin of this receptor is a human donor with chronic lymphocytic leukemia. The material sequenced was PBMCs, taken after 12 months of ibrutinib treatment.

As DNA, the CDR3 is TGTGCCAGCAGTTTACAGGGGCAGCCCCAGCATTTT. Its protein is CASSLQGQPQHF. This chain uses TRBV27 with TRBJ1-5, with a possible D match to TRBD1 (6 bases). Germline CDR1 reads MNHEY; CDR2 reads SMNVEV (reference sequence). This CDR3 contains 12 residues. Trimming pared 2 bases from V and 7 bases from J, leaving 6 bases between.